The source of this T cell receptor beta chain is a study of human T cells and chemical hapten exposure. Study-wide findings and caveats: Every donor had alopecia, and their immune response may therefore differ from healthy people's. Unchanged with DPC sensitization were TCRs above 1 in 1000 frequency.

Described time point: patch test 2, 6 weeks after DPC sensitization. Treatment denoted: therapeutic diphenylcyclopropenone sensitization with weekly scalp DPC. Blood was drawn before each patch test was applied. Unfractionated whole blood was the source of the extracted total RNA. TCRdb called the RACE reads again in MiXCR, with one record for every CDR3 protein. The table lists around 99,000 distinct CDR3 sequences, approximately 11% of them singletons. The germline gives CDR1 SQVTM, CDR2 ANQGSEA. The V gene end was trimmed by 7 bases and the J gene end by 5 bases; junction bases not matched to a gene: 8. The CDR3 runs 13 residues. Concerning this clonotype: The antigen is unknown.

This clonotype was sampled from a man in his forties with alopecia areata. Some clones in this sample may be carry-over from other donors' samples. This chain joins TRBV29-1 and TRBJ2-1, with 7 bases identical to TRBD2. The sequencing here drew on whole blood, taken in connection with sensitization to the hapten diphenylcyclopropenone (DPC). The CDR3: CSAGGSPHNEQFF. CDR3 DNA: TGCAGCGCCGGGGGGTCGCCACACAATGAGCAGTTCTTC.